The 28 T cell receptor beta chains reported below all come from one sample, sequenced in a study of radiotherapy plus CTLA-4 blockade in lung cancer. Profiled with immunoSEQ multiplex PCR; TCRdb holds only in-frame clones, not every one. The data show some 110,000 clones, with 81% seen just once and around 3% held by the top ten. Sample: peripheral blood, taken from a patient treated with radiotherapy plus ipilimumab. These receptor sequences come from a human donor with non-small cell lung cancer that progressed on radiotherapy plus ipilimumab. Some clones in this sample may be carry-over from other donors' samples.

This clone occurred once. The chain uses TRBV2 and TRBJ2-5, with 7 bases aligning to TRBD2. The CDR3 runs to 14 residues. V lost 2 bases to trimming and J lost 1 base; unmatched junction nucleotides: 1. The germline CDR1 and CDR2 sequences are SNHLY and FYNNEI. The CDR3 sequence: CASSERTSQETQYF. DNA of the CDR3: TGTGCCAGCAGTGAAAGGACTAGCCAAGAGACCCAGTACTTC. The variable domain in full, with the rest retrieved from reference TRBV2 and TRBJ2-5, is EPEVTQTPSHQVTQMGQEVILRCVPISNHLYFYWYRQILGQKVEFLVSFYNNEISEKSEIFDDQFSVERPDGSNFTLKIRSTKLEDSAMYFCASSERTSQETQYFGPGTRLLVL.

The rearrangement links TRBV6-6 to TRBJ2-5; D is unclear. Germline V gene sequence: CDR1 MNHNY, CDR2 SVGAGI (reference sequence). CDR3 length: 16 amino acids. Deletions cut 0 bases from V and 4 bases from J, with 15 bases between. CDR3 DNA: TGTGCCAGCAGTTACTCGAAGACCCGAGGACGAGAGACCCAGTACTTC. Its protein is CASSYSKTRGRETQYF.

The V and J genes are TRBV19 and TRBJ2-3; TRBD2 matches at 9 bases. This CDR3 contains 16 residues. Germline loops: CDR1 LNHDA, CDR2 SQIVND (reference sequence). The V and J ends lost 5 bases and 2 bases, in that order; junction bases with no gene match: 8. For the CDR3, the DNA is TGTGCCAGTAGTGCCTTTCTAGCGGGATACACAGATACGCAGTATTTT. Encoded protein: CASSAFLAGYTDTQYF.

The gene calls are TRBV6-5 and TRBJ1-5; D is uncertain. Trimming shortened V by 6 bases and J by 0 bases, and 9 bases separated the two germline ends. CDR1 is MNHEY, CDR2 SVGAGI, per germline. This CDR3 comprises 14 residues. CDR3 in DNA: TGTGCCAGCAGCCTATTCTATAGCAATCAGCCCCAGCATTTT. Translated, it gives CASSLFYSNQPQHF.

The chain recombines TRBV11-1 with TRBJ2-3, with 7 bases aligning to TRBD2. The V and J ends lost 3 bases and 3 bases, in that order; junction bases with no gene match: 3. CDR3 length equals 14 residues. Per the germline V gene, CDR1 is SGHAT and CDR2 is FQDESV (reference sequence). This chain's CDR3 is CASSLGRGTDTQYF. CDR3 bases: TGTGCCAGCAGCTTGGGGCGGGGGACAGATACGCAGTATTTT.

This rearrangement joins TRBV5-1 to TRBJ1-4, with D tentatively TRBD1 (6 bases). This CDR3 region has 14 residues. Trimming took off 0 bases at V and 7 bases at J, with 10 bases between the two ends. Germline values: CDR1 SGHRS, CDR2 YFSETQ. The CDR3 region is CASSLVQGTEKLFF. The CDR3 DNA sequence: TGCGCCAGCAGCTTGGTGCAGGGGACTGAAAAACTGTTTTTT.

The rearrangement uses TRBV6-5 and TRBJ1-4; D is ambiguous. V lost 0 bases, J lost 8 bases, and 10 bases lay in between. The CDR3 runs to 14 residues. The germline gives CDR1 MNHEY, CDR2 SVGAGI. CDR3 sequence: CASSYSSWNEKLFF. CDR3 DNA sequence: TGTGCCAGCAGTTACTCGTCATGGAACGAAAAACTGTTTTTT.

This clone was seen just once. V and J are TRBV2 and TRBJ2-1; TRBD2 aligns across 13 bases. Germline values: CDR1 SNHLY, CDR2 FYNNEI. This CDR3 comprises 12 residues. The ends lost 8 bases at V and 15 bases at J; junction bases unmatched: 7. The CDR3 loop is CASGTSGKGWFF. The CDR3 coding sequence is TGTGCCAGCGGGACTAGCGGGAAGGGGTGGTTCTTC.

This chain connects TRBV14 to TRBJ1-6; D may be TRBD1 (5 bases). Trimming left V 0 bases short and J 4 bases short, with 10 bases between. The CDR3 totals 16 residues. Germline CDR1 reads SGHDN; CDR2 reads FVKESK. CDR3 bases: TGTGCCAGCAGCCAAGAAGCAGGGACGTATAATTCACCCCTCCACTTT. Translated, it gives CASSQEAGTYNSPLHF.

This sequence joins TRBV2 and TRBJ2-3; D is unresolved. From germline, CDR1 is SNHLY and CDR2 FYNNEI. The CDR3 length is 15 residues. The ends were cut back, 10 bases at V and 1 base at J, with 18 bases in the middle. CDR3 region: CATAPSYFGTDTQYF. CDR3 bases: TGTGCCACCGCGCCGTCCTATTTCGGCACAGATACGCAGTATTTT.

The rearrangement uses TRBV2 and TRBJ2-5, with 12 bases aligning to TRBD2. The V and J ends lost 6 bases and 4 bases, in that order; junction bases with no gene match: 6. Germline lookup yields CDR1 SNHLY and CDR2 FYNNEI. This CDR3 is built from 15 residues. CDR3 protein: CASRTTSGGSETQYF. CDR3 nucleotides: TGTGCCAGCAGGACGACTAGCGGGGGATCAGAGACCCAGTACTTC.

The rearrangement links TRBV19 to TRBJ1-6, with D possibly being TRBD1 (5 bases). Trimming stripped 3 bases from V and 12 bases from J, with 12 bases between. The CDR3 is 13 amino acids. From germline, CDR1 is LNHDA and CDR2 SQIVND (reference sequence). The CDR3 bases are TGTGCCAGTAGTATCCCCGGGGCAGAACCCCTCCACTTT. It specifies CASSIPGAEPLHF.

The chain is built from TRBV5-1 and TRBJ2-1; possible D gene TRBD1, 6 bases. CDR1 and CDR2 (germline): SGHRS, YFSETQ. This CDR3 has 13 amino acids. V was pared by 2 bases and J by 8 bases, with 11 bases between. The CDR3 sequence: CASSFPQGDEQFF. In DNA, the CDR3 is TGCGCCAGCAGCTTCCCACAGGGCGATGAGCAGTTCTTC.

Concerning this clone: The junction departs from germline at one end; a sequencing error may be responsible. The chain uses TRBV7-7 and TRBJ1-1, with D maybe TRBD1 (6 bases). The CDR3 extends over 13 amino acids. Germline V gives CDR1 SSHAT, CDR2 FNYEAQ (reference sequence). The CDR3 loop is CASSKDSNTEAFF. CDR3 in DNA: TGTGCTAGCAGCAAGGACAGTAACACTGAAGCTTTCTTT.

This chain connects TRBV29-1 to TRBJ2-1; 13 bases fit TRBD2. The germline gives CDR1 SQVTM, CDR2 ANQGSEA. This CDR3 contains 16 residues. Trimming removed 6 bases from V and 6 bases from J; junction bases left unmatched: 11. In DNA form, the CDR3 reads TGCAGCGTCGAACTAGCGGGGGGGCTATACCGCAATGAGCAGTTCTTC. This translates into CSVELAGGLYRNEQFF.

V usage is TRBV6-6 and J usage is TRBJ2-7, with D hard to call. Deletions cut 2 bases from V and 3 bases from J, with 17 bases between. This CDR3 comprises 16 residues. Germline CDR1 MNHNY, CDR2 SVGAGI (reference sequence). The CDR3 spells CASSYVRYKGNYEQYF. In nucleotides, the CDR3 is TGTGCCAGCAGTTACGTCAGATACAAGGGTAACTACGAGCAGTACTTC.

V is TRBV4-3 and J is TRBJ1-6; TRBD1 matches at 8 bases. J was trimmed by 13 bases and V by 1 base; bases with no gene match: 6. Germline lookup yields CDR1 LGHNA and CDR2 YSLEER. The CDR3 sequence is 14 residues long. The CDR3 loop reads CASSQGGTGPPLHF. For the CDR3, the DNA is TGCGCCAGCAGCCAAGGGGGGACAGGTCCGCCCCTCCACTTT.

The CDR3 nucleotides are TGTGCCACCAGCACAGCCGGGACTAGCCGTCTTCGACAGTACTTC. Translated, it gives CATSTAGTSRLRQYF. The J gene is TRBJ2-7, the V gene TRBV15; 9 nucleotides agree with TRBD2. V trimming: 4 bases; J trimming: 10 bases; junction bases outside the gene matches: 14. This CDR3 is built from 15 residues. Germline V lookup: CDR1 LNHNV, CDR2 YYDKDF (reference sequence).

This clone showed up just once. The chain links TRBV6-5 to TRBJ1-2; no firm D call. Germline V lookup: CDR1 MNHEY, CDR2 SVGAGI. The CDR3 sequence is 14 residues long. Trimming pared 0 bases from V and 6 bases from J, leaving 11 bases between. CDR3 bases: TGTGCCAGCAGTTACTCGATCATTTCGAATGGCTACACCTTC. Protein product: CASSYSIISNGYTF.

The chain carries TRBV2 and TRBJ2-2, with no clear D. V was shortened by 5 bases and J by 0 bases, with 10 bases between the two germline ends. The CDR3 consists of 15 residues. CDR1 is SNHLY and CDR2 is FYNNEI in the germline V gene. The CDR3 spells CASSFLRANTGELFF. The CDR3, as DNA: TGTGCCAGCAGTTTCCTGAGAGCGAACACCGGGGAGCTGTTTTTT.

The chain couples TRBV23-1 to TRBJ2-1; the D is unclear. TRBV23-1 is placed among ORFs of uncertain function. This CDR3 region has 12 residues. Trimming took 9 bases from V and 8 from J, leaving 14 bases between them. The CDR3 bases are TGCGCCAGACCCCGAAACCTCCATGAGCAGTTCTTC. As protein: CARPRNLHEQFF.

The chain's CDR3 is CASSTDRGPYEQYF. CDR3 DNA sequence: TGTGCCAGCAGCACTGACAGGGGGCCCTACGAGCAGTACTTC. This sequence joins TRBV6-5 and TRBJ2-7, with TRBD1 matching 10 bases. Germline V CDR1 and CDR2: MNHEY, SVGAGI. With 6 bases clipped from V and 2 bases from J, the junction kept 4 bases outside the gene matches. The CDR3 is 14 amino acids.

This clone was seen only once. The CDR3 loop reads CASSIFPRDRNTEAFF. The CDR3 DNA follows: TGTGCCAGTAGTATCTTCCCCCGGGACAGGAACACTGAAGCTTTCTTT. This chain uses TRBV19 with TRBJ1-1; TRBD1 aligns across 7 bases. Germline V lookup: CDR1 LNHDA, CDR2 SQIVND (reference sequence). V lost 3 bases to trimming and J lost 1 base; unmatched junction nucleotides: 8. CDR3 length equals 16 residues.

This chain joins TRBV7-6 and TRBJ2-6; D ambiguous. This CDR3 is 15 amino acids long. Germline lookup yields CDR1 SGHVS and CDR2 FNYEAQ. The V end lost 1 base, the J end lost 2 bases, and 6 bases lay between the germline ends. DNA of the CDR3: TGTGCCAGCAGCTTAGGGTCTGCTGGGGCCAACGTCCTGACTTTC. Translating gives CASSLGSAGANVLTF.

The chain combines TRBV5-6 with TRBJ2-7, with D possibly matching TRBD1 (5 bases). With 4 bases removed from V and 4 bases from J, the gap between germline ends came to 18 bases. The CDR3 is 15 amino acids. The germline V gene encodes CDR1 SGHDT and CDR2 YYEEEE. The CDR3 DNA reads TGTGCCAGCAGCCGCACCCCAGGGTTCACATACGAGCAGTACTTC. This codes for CASSRTPGFTYEQYF.

The chain is built from TRBV11-2 and TRBJ2-7; D call uncertain. V was cut by 2 bases and J by 6 bases, with 5 bases left in between. Germline V gene sequence: CDR1 SGHAT, CDR2 FQNNGV. The CDR3 totals 11 residues. The CDR3 region is CASSLQVEQYF. CDR3 sequence (DNA): TGTGCCAGCAGCTTACAGGTCGAGCAGTACTTC.

The chain recombines TRBV11-1 with TRBJ2-3; D unresolved. Per germline, CDR1 SGHAT and CDR2 FQDESV (reference sequence). This CDR3 is 17 amino acids long. Trimming took 4 bases from V and 0 from J, leaving 17 bases between them. CDR3 residues: CASSSSRLLASTDTQYF. CDR3 bases: TGTGCCAGCAGCTCTTCCCGACTGCTTGCTAGCACAGATACGCAGTATTTT.

The chain has TRBV7-3 and TRBJ2-2; D gene ambiguous. Germline V gene data show CDR1 as SGHTA and CDR2 as FQGTGA. With 1 base removed from V and 0 bases from J, the gap between germline ends came to 9 bases. The CDR3 runs to 16 residues. The CDR3 nucleotides read TGTGCCAGCAGCTTAATATCGCAAGCGAACACCGGGGAGCTGTTTTTT. This codes for CASSLISQANTGELFF.